Following are 6 T cell receptor beta chains from one sample sequenced in a study of blood T cell repertoires in COVID-19. The repertoire was sequenced with immunoSEQ multiplex PCR; TCRdb's copy has only in-frame clones and lacks some. The table records about 290,000 clones, around four fifths of them present only once. The sequenced sample consisted of peripheral blood. The receptors stem from a woman aged 50 to 60 with active or convalescent COVID-19.

The chain uses TRBV9 and TRBJ2-1; D is perhaps TRBD2 (5 bases). The CDR3 spans 16 residues. Germline values: CDR1 SGDLS, CDR2 YYNGEE. Trimming shortened V by 2 bases and J by 3 bases, and 15 bases separated the two germline ends. CDR3 in amino acids: CASSVGGSVFYNEQFF. The CDR3 DNA sequence: TGTGCCAGCAGCGTCGGAGGCAGCGTGTTCTACAATGAGCAGTTCTTC.

The J gene is TRBJ1-1, the V gene TRBV6-1; D not resolved. The CDR3 spans 17 residues. Deletions cut 4 bases from V and 2 bases from J, with 20 bases between. CDR1 is MNHNS and CDR2 is SASEGT in the germline V gene. In nucleotides, the CDR3 is TGTGCCAGCAGTGCGCAGGATTTCCGACCATTTAACACTGAAGCTTTCTTT. It specifies CASSAQDFRPFNTEAFF.

The chain joins TRBV28 to TRBJ1-2; 8 bases align to TRBD1. Germline trimming cut 6 bases from V and 8 bases from J; bases unmatched to any gene: 8. The germline gives CDR1 MDHEN, CDR2 SYDVKM. The CDR3 covers 13 residues. The CDR3 loop reads CASSYYRGEGYTF. Written as DNA, the CDR3 is TGTGCCAGCAGCTACTACAGGGGGGAGGGCTACACCTTC.

The chain employs TRBV21-1 and TRBJ1-5; the table's D call of TRBD1 was not tested on the DNA. TRBV21-1 is a known pseudogene. The CDR3 runs to 15 residues. CDR3 residues: CASSQDRALNQPQHF. The DNA for the CDR3 is TGTGCCAGCTCCCAGGACAGGGCCCTAAATCAGCCCCAGCATTTT.

The gene calls are TRBV11-1 and TRBJ2-3; D might be TRBD1 (8 bases). The CDR3 has 13 residues. The V gene lost 5 bases and the J gene lost 15 bases, with 21 bases spanning the gap. CDR1 and CDR2 (germline): SGHAT, FQDESV (reference sequence). CDR3 residues: CASSPQGGPRGYF. As DNA, the CDR3 is TGTGCCAGCAGCCCACAGGGGGGGCCACGGGGATATTTT.

The chain carries TRBV7-8 and TRBJ1-4, with a possible D match to TRBD1 (6 bases). V shed 1 base and J shed 7 bases, with 13 bases lying between them. The CDR3 sequence is 15 residues long. The germline V gene has CDR1 SGHVS and CDR2 FQNEAQ. The CDR3 is CASSLEGGFGEKLFF. CDR3 DNA: TGTGCCAGCAGCTTAGAAGGGGGTTTCGGTGAAAAACTGTTTTTT. Full variable domain (rest looked up from reference TRBV7-8 and TRBJ1-4): GAGVSQSPRYKVAKRGQDVALRCDPISGHVSLFWYQQALGQGPEFLTYFQNEAQLDKSGLPSDRFFAERPEGSVSTLKIQRTQQEDSAVYLCASSLEGGFGEKLFFGSGTQLSVL.